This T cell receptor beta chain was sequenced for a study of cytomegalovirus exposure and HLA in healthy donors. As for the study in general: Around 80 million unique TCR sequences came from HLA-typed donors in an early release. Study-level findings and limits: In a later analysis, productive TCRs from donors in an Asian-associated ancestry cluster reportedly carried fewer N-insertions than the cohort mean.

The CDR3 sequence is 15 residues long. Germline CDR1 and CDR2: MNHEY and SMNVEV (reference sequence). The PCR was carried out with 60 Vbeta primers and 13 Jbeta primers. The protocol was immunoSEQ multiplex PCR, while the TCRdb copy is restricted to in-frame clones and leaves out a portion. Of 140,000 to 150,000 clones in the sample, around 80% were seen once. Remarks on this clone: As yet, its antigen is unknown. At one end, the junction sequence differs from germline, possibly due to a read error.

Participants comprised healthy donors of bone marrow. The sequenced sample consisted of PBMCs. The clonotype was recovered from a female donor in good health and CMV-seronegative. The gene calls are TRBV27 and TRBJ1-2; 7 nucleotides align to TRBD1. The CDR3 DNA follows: TGTGCCAGCAGCCAAGGGGGCAGGCTTAACTATGGCTACCCCTTC. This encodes CASSQGGRLNYGYPF.